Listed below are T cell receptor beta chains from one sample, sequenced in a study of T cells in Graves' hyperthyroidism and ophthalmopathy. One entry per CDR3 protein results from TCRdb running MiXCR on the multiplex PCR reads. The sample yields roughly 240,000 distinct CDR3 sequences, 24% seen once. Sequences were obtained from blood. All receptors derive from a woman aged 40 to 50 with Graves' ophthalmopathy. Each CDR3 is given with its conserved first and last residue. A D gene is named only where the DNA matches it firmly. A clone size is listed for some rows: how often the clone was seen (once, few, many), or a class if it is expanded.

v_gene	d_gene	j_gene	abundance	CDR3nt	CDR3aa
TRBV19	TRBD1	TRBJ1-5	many	TGTGCCAGTAGTATTGATGACAGGGGGGATCAGCCCCAGCATTTT	CASSIDDRGDQPQHF
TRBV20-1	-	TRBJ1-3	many	TGCAGTGCTAGTACAGGGTTGTCCTCTGGAAACACCATATATTTT	CSASTGLSSGNTIYF
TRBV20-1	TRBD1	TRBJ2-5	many	TGCAGTGCTAGAAAAGGGACAGGGGGCGCGGAGACCCAGTACTTC	CSARKGTGGAETQYF
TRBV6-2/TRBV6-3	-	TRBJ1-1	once	TGTGCCAGCAGCCCAGGTTGGGCAGGGGCCGGAGGCATGCACACTGAAGCTTTCTTT	CASSPGWAGAGGMHTEAFF
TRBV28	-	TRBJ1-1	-	TGTGCCAGCAGGGCCGAGACAGAGCAAGCTTTCTTT	CASRAETEQAFF
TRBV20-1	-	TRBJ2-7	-	TGCAGTGCTAGAGATCCCCGACGGGAGCTCGAGCAGTACTTC	CSARDPRRELEQYF
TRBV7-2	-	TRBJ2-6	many	TGTGCCAGTCGCGCTGGGGCCAACGTCCTGACTTTC	CASRAGANVLTF
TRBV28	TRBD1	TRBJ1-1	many	TGTGCCAGCAGTCGCGGACAGGGAACTGAAGCTTTCTTT	CASSRGQGTEAFF
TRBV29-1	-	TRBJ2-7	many	TGCAGCGTTGATGGTCAGGGAGACTACGAGCAGTACTTC	CSVDGQGDYEQYF
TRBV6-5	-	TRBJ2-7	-	TGTGCCAGCAGTTACCCCCAGGAGGGCAGAAGCTCCTACGAGCAGTACTTC	CASSYPQEGRSSYEQYF
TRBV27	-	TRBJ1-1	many	TGTGCCAGCAGTTTTGTACGGGGCAGAGACACTGAAGCTTTCTTT	CASSFVRGRDTEAFF
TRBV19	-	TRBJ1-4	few	TGTGCCAGTAGTATGGGACGGGAAAATGAAAAACTGTTTTTT	CASSMGRENEKLFF
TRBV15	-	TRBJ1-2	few	TGTGCCACCAGCAGAGATCGTACAGGGTACTATGGCTACACCTTC	CATSRDRTGYYGYTF
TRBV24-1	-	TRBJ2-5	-	TGTGCCACCAGTAAAGGTCTTGGACAAGAGACCCAGTACTTC	CATSKGLGQETQYF
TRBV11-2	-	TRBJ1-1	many	TGTGCCAGCAGTGCCGGGACAACAACTGAAGCTTTCTTT	CASSAGTTTEAFF
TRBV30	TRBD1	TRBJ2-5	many	TGTGCCTGGAGTAGAGGGGGACAGACGGGCAACCAAGAGACCCAGTACTTC	CAWSRGGQTGNQETQYF
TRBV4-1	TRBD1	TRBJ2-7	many	TGCGCCAGCAGCCATACGGACAGGGGTGGGGACGAGCAGTACTTC	CASSHTDRGGDEQYF
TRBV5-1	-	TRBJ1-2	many	TGCGCCAGCAGCCCCTCTCCAAACTATGGCTACACCTTC	CASSPSPNYGYTF
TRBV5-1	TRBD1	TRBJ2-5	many	TGCGCCAGCACGCCGGGACAGGGGTACCAAGAGACCCAGTACTTC	CASTPGQGYQETQYF
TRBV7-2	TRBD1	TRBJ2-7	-	TGTGCCAGCAGCTTAGCATACCGGGACAGGGGGCCTGCGACCTACGAGCAGTACTTC	CASSLAYRDRGPATYEQYF